The TCR beta chain under discussion was sequenced for a study of cytomegalovirus exposure and HLA in healthy donors. Findings and caveats of the study: Judged likely to be a sequencing artifact was a cluster of highly shared sequence variants.

Trimming took 5 bases from V and 1 from J, leaving 9 bases between them. This CDR3 comprises 14 residues. Germline CDR1 MNHEY, CDR2 SVGAGI. The PCR used 60 Vbeta and 13 Jbeta primers. Clones were sequenced by immunoSEQ multiplex PCR, and TCRdb holds only the in-frame ones, with some missing. The specimen's table records about 67,000 clones. A note on this clone: Antigen: not known.

The sequencing sample was made of PBMCs. The TCR sequence derives from a boy aged 5-17 years in good health and CMV-seronegative. The chain uses TRBV6-5 and TRBJ1-5, with D unresolved. In DNA form, the CDR3 reads TGTGCCAGCAGTCCCGACTGGAGCAATCAGCCCCAGCATTTT. Protein sequence: CASSPDWSNQPQHF.